The T cell receptor beta chain described here comes from a study of cytomegalovirus exposure and HLA in healthy donors. Study-level points and caveats: Per a prior analysis, the majority of TCR beta V segments were productive roughly 87% or roughly 30% of the time.

Germline V CDR1 and CDR2: MDHEN, SYDVKM. V was shortened by 2 bases and J by 7 bases, with 12 bases between the two germline ends. CDR3 length equals 14 residues. Vbeta (60) and Jbeta (13) primers were used in the PCR. TCRdb's table, derived via immunoSEQ multiplex PCR, lists solely in-frame clones and lacks some. The sample lists roughly 180,000 clones, about 80% occurring once. About this clone: What it binds is unknown.

This TCR came from a woman aged 30 to 39 in good health and CMV-seropositive. Input material: PBMCs. V gene TRBV28 combines with J gene TRBJ1-5; tentative D call: TRBD1 (6 bases). This CDR3 reads CASSLIQGSQPQHF. CDR3 coding DNA: TGTGCCAGCAGTTTAATACAGGGATCACAGCCCCAGCATTTT.